This T cell receptor (beta chain) was sequenced for a study of breast tumors, draining lymph nodes, adjacent tissues. MiXCR, run by TCRdb on the multiplex PCR reads, gives a single entry per CDR3 protein. In the table there are nearly 200,000 distinct CDR3 sequences, around 29% of which are singletons. Between the trimmed V and J ends, which lost 4 bases and 9 bases, there was a span of 16 bases. Per germline, CDR1 MNHEY and CDR2 SVGEGT. The CDR3 spans 14 residues. Breast cancer patients provided tissue from their axillary draining lymph nodes. In its sample, this clonotype was seen many times. This sequence was found in a female donor with breast cancer. Some clones in this sample may be carry-over from other donors' samples. V is TRBV6-2 or TRBV6-3 and J is TRBJ1-5; D is perhaps TRBD1 (5 bases). Sequenced: axillary lymph node tissue. CDR3 sequence: CASSFHSEGLPQHF. The DNA of the CDR3 is TGTGCCAGCAGTTTCCACTCGGAGGGGTTGCCCCAGCATTTT.